This T cell receptor (beta chain) was profiled in a study of T cell changes during pregnancy in multiple sclerosis. This clone was observed a handful of times. This CDR3 has 14 amino acids. V was pared by 7 bases and J by 2 bases, with 15 bases between. CDR1 is SGHAT, CDR2 FQNNGV, per germline. Data came from immunoSEQ multiplex PCR; TCRdb stores just in-frame clones and leaves some out. The sample lists approximately 41,000 clones, around 90% occurring once. V usage is TRBV11-2 and J usage is TRBJ2-7; D is perhaps TRBD1 (5 bases). This receptor was identified in a female donor with multiple sclerosis, enrolled in a pregnancy study. Specimen: CD4+ T cells from peripheral blood mononuclear cells, collected in the first trimester of pregnancy. The CDR3 loop reads CASKWGRSAYEQYF. The DNA of the CDR3 is TGTGCCAGCAAGTGGGGCAGATCGGCCTACGAGCAGTACTTC.